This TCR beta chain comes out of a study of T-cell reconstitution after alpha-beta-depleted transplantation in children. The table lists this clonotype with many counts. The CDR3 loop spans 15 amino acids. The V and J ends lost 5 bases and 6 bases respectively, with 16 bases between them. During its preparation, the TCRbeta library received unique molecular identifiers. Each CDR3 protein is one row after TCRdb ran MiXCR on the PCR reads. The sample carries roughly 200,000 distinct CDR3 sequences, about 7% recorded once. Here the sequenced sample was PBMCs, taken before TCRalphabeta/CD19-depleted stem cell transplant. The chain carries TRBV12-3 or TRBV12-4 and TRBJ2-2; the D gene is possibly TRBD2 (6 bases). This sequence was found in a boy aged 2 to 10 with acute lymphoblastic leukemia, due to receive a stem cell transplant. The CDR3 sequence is CASSPGTDGAGELFF. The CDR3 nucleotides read TGTGCCAGCAGTCCCGGGACTGACGGGGCCGGGGAGCTGTTTTTT.